This T cell receptor (beta chain) was recorded in a study of cytomegalovirus exposure and HLA in healthy donors. The PCR had 60 Vbeta and 13 Jbeta primers. Using immunoSEQ multiplex PCR, the repertoire was profiled, and TCRdb retains in-frame clones only, with some absent. The repertoire consists of some 100,000 clones, with under 85% occurring once and the leading ten covering 7.7%. The clonotype comes from a woman aged 45 to 65 in good health and CMV-seropositive. Input material: PBMCs.

CDR3 in DNA: TGCAGCGTTGACTGGGGACAGGGGGCGCATGGCTACACCTTC. Protein product: CSVDWGQGAHGYTF. V is TRBV29-1 and J is TRBJ1-2; TRBD1 matches at 12 bases. The germline gives CDR1 SQVTM, CDR2 ANQGSEA. Unmatched junction bases numbered 5, after V lost 3 bases and J lost 6 bases. The length of the CDR3 is 14 residues.